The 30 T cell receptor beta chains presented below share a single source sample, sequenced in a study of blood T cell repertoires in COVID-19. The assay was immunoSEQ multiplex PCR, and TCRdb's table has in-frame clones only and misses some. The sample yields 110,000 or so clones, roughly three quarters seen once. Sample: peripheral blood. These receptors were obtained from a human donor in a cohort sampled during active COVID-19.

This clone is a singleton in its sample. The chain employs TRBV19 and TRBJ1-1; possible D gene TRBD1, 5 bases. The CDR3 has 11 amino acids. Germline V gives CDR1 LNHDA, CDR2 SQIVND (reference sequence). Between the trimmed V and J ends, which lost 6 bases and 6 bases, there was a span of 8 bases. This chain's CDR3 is CASRQGSEAFF. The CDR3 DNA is TGTGCCAGTAGGCAGGGCTCTGAAGCTTTCTTT.

The chain's CDR3 is CASSADRKETQYF. CDR3 DNA sequence: TGTGCCAGCAGCGCGGACAGAAAAGAGACCCAGTACTTC. The chain links TRBV6-5 to TRBJ2-5; D possibly corresponds to TRBD1 (6 bases). The CDR3 is made up of 13 amino acids. Between the trimmed V and J ends, which lost 6 bases and 3 bases, there was a span of 11 bases. Germline assignment: CDR1 MNHEY and CDR2 SVGAGI.

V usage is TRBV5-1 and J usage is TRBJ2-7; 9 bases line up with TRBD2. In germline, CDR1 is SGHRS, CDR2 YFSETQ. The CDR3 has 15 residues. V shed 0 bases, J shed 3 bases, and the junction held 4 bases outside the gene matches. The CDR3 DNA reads TGCGCCAGCAGCTTGGGACTAGCGGCAGGCTACGAGCAGTACTTC. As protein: CASSLGLAAGYEQYF. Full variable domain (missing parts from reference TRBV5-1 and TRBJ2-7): KAGVTQTPRYLIKTRGQQVTLSCSPISGHRSVSWYQQTPGQGLQFLFEYFSETQRNKGNFPGRFSGRQFSNSRSEMNVSTLELGDSALYLCASSLGLAAGYEQYFGPGTRLTVT.

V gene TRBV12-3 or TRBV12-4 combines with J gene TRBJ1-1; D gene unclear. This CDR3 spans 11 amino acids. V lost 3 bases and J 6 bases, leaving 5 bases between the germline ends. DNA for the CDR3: TGTGCCAGCAGTTTTCCTCCTGAAGCTTTCTTT. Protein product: CASSFPPEAFF.

CDR3 nucleotides: TGTGCCACCAGCAGGACCCGGGGGGAGCCCCAGCATTTT. Translated, it gives CATSRTRGEPQHF. V is TRBV15 and J is TRBJ1-5, with D maybe TRBD1 (5 bases). The CDR3 extends over 13 amino acids. From germline, CDR1 is LNHNV and CDR2 YYDKDF (reference sequence). The V gene lost 3 bases and the J gene lost 8 bases, with 11 bases spanning the gap. The complete variable domain, with remaining parts taken from reference TRBV15 and TRBJ1-5, reads DAMVIQNPRYQVTQFGKPVTLSCSQTLNHNVMYWYQQKSSQAPKLLFHYYDKDFNNEADTPDNFQSRRPNTSFCFLDIRSPGLGDTAMYLCATSRTRGEPQHFGDGTRLSIL.

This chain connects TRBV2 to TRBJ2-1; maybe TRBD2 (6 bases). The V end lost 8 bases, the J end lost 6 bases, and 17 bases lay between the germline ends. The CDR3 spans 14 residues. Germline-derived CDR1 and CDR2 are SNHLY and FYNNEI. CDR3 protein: CASRPGTGFNEQFF. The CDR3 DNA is TGTGCCAGCCGCCCCGGGACTGGATTCAATGAGCAGTTCTTC.

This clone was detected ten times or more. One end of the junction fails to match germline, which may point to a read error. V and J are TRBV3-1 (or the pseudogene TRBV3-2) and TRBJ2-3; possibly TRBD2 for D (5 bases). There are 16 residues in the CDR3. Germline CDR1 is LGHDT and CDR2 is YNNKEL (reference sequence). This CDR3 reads CASSQFFEGRTDTQYF. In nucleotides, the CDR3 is TGTGCCAGCAGCCAATTCTTCGAGGGTCGCACGGATACGCAGTATTTT.

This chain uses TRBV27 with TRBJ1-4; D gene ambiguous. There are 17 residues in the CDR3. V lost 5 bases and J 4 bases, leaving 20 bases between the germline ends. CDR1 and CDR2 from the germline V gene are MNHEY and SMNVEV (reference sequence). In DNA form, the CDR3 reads TGTGCCAGCAGTCAGCGGTCCACCTGGGGTAGTAATGAAAAACTGTTTTTT. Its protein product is CASSQRSTWGSNEKLFF.

This chain's CDR3 is CASSLTGGGIEKLFF. The CDR3 DNA reads as TGTGCCAGCAGCTTAACAGGGGGAGGTATTGAAAAACTGTTTTTT. The gene calls are TRBV7-9 and TRBJ1-4, with TRBD1 identical over 8 bases. V trimming: 2 bases; J trimming: 7 bases; junction bases outside the gene matches: 6. The CDR3 has 15 residues. The germline gives CDR1 SEHNR, CDR2 FQNEAQ (reference sequence).

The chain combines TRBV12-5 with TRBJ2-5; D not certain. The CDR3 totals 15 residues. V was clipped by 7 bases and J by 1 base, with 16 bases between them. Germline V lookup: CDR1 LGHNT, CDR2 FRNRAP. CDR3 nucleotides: TGTGCTAGTGAAAGCGCCCGGCGGAGCCAAGAGACCCAGTACTTC. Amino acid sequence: CASESARRSQETQYF.

CDR3: CASSVEGTISYNEQFF. The CDR3 nucleotides are TGTGCCAGCAGCGTAGAAGGCACTATCTCCTACAATGAGCAGTTCTTC. The V call is TRBV9, the J call TRBJ2-1, with D hard to call. This CDR3 is 16 amino acids long. Germline V lookup: CDR1 SGDLS, CDR2 YYNGEE. V lost 0 bases and J lost 0, with 10 bases in between.

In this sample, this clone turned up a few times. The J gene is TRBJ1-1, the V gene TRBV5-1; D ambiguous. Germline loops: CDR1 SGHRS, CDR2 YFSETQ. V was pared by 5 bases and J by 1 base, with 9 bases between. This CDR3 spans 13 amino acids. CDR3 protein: CASRGPGNTEAFF. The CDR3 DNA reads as TGCGCCAGCAGAGGTCCAGGGAACACTGAAGCTTTCTTT.

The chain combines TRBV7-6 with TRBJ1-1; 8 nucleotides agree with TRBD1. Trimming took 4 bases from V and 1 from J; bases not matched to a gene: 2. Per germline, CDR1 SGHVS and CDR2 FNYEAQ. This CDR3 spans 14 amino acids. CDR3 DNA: TGTGCCAGCAGCTCAGGGGGCCCGAACACTGAAGCTTTCTTT. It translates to CASSSGGPNTEAFF. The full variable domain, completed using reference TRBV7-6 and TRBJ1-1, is GAGVSQSPRYKVTKRGQDVALRCDPISGHVSLYWYRQALGQGPEFLTYFNYEAQQDKSGLPNDRFSAERPEGSISTLTIQRTEQRDSAMYRCASSSGGPNTEAFFGQGTRLTVV.

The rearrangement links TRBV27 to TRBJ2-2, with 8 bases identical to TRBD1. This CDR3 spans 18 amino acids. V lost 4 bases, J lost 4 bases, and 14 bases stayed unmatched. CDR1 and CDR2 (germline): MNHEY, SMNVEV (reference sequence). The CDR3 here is CASSSSSWTGHRTGELFF. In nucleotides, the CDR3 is TGTGCCAGCAGTTCCTCATCCTGGACAGGGCACCGCACCGGGGAGCTGTTTTTT.

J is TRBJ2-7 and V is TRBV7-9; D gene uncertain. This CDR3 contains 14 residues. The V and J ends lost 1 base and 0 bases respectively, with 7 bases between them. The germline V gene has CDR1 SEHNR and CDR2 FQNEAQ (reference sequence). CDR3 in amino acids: CASSLVHTSYEQYF. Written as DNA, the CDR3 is TGTGCCAGCAGCTTAGTACATACCTCCTACGAGCAGTACTTC.

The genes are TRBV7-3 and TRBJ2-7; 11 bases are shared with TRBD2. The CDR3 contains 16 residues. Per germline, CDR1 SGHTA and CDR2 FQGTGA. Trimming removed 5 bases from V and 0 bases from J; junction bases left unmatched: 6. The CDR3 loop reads CASSPTSGGSSYEQYF. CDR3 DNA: TGTGCCAGCAGCCCCACTAGCGGGGGAAGCTCCTACGAGCAGTACTTC.

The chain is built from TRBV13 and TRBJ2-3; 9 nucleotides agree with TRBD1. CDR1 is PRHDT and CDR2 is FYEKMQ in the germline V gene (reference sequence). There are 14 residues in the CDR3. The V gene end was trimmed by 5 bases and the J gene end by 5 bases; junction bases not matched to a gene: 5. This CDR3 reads CASSQGTGKDTQYF. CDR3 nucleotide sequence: TGTGCCAGCAGCCAAGGGACAGGGAAAGATACGCAGTATTTT.

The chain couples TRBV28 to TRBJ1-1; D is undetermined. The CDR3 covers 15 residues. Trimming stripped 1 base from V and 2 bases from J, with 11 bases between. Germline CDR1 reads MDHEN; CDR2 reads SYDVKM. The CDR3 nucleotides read TGTGCCAGCAGTTTATCGGGGAATGGAAACACTGAAGCTTTCTTT. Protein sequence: CASSLSGNGNTEAFF.

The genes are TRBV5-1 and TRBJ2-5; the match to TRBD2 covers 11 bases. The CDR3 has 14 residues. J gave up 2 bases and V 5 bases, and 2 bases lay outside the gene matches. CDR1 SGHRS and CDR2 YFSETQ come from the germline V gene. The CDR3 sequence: CASRTSGGQETQYF. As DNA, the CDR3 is TGCGCCAGCAGAACTAGCGGGGGACAAGAGACCCAGTACTTC.

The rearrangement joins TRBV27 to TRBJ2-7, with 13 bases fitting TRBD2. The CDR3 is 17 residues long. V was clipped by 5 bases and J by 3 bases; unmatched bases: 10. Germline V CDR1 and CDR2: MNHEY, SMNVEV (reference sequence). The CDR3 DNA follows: TGTGCCAGCAGTCCACTTGTCGGACTAGCGGGAGTCTACGAGCAGTACTTC. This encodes CASSPLVGLAGVYEQYF.

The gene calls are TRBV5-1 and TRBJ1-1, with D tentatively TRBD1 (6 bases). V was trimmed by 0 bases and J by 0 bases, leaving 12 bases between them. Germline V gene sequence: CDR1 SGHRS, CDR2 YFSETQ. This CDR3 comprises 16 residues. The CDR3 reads CASSLDYAGVNTEAFF. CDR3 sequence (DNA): TGCGCCAGCAGCTTGGATTATGCAGGGGTGAACACTGAAGCTTTCTTT.

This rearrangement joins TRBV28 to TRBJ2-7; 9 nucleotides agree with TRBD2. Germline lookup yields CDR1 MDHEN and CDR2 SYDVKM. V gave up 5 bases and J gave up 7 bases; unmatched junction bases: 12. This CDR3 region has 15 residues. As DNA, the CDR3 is TGTGCCAGCAGTACATATAGCGGGAGTATCCAGGAGCAGTACTTC. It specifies CASSTYSGSIQEQYF.

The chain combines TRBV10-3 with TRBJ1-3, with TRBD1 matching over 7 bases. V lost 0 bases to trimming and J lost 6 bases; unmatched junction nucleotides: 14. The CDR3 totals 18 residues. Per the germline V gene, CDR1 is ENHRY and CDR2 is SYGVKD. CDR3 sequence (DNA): TGTGCCATCAGTGAGTCTGGACCCGGGACAGTAAGGAAAAACACCATATATTTT. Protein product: CAISESGPGTVRKNTIYF.

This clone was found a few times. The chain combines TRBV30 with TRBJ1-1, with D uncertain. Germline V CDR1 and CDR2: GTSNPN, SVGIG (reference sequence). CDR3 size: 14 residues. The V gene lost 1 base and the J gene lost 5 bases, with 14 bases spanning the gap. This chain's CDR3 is CAWSGEVSETEAFF. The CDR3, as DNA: TGTGCCTGGAGTGGCGAGGTTAGCGAAACTGAAGCTTTCTTT.

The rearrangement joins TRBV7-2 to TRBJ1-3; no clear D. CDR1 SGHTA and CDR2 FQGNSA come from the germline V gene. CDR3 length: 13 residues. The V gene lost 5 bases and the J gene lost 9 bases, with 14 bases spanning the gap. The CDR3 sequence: CASSRMANPTIYF. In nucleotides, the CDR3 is TGTGCCAGCAGCCGTATGGCCAATCCCACCATATATTTT.

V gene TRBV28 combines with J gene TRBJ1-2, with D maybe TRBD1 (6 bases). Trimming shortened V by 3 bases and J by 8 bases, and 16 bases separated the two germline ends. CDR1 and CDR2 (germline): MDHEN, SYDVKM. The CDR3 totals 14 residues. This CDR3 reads CASSFLAGAGGYTF. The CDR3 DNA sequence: TGTGCCAGCAGTTTCCTCGCAGGGGCTGGAGGCTACACCTTC.

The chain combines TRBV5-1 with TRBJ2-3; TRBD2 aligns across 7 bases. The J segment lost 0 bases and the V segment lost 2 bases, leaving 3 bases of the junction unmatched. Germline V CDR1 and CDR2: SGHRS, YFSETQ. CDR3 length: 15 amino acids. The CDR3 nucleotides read TGCGCCAGCAGCTTCGGGGGGTTAAGCACAGATACGCAGTATTTT. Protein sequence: CASSFGGLSTDTQYF.

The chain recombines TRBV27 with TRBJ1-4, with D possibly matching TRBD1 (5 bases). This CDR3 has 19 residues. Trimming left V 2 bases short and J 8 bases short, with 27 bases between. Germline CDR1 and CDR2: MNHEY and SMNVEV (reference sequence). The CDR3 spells CASSLERPGEPLGKEKLFF. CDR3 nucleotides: TGTGCCAGCAGTTTAGAGCGCCCGGGGGAACCCTTAGGAAAAGAAAAACTGTTTTTT.

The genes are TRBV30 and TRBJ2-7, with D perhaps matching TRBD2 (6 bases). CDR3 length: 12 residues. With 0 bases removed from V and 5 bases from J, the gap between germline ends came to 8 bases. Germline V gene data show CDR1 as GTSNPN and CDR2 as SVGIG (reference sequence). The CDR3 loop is CAWSVGGNEQYF. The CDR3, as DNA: TGTGCCTGGAGTGTTGGAGGGAACGAGCAGTACTTC.

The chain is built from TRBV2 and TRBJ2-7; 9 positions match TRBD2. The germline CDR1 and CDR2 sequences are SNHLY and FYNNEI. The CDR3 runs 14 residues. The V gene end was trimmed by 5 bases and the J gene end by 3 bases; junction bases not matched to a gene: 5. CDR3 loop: CASSRLTSGYEQYF. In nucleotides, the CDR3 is TGTGCCAGCAGTCGACTGACTAGCGGCTACGAGCAGTACTTC.